The 14 T cell receptor beta chains below were found in one sample sequenced in a study of blood T cell repertoires in COVID-19. Clones were read by immunoSEQ multiplex PCR, and TCRdb kept only the in-frame ones, dropping some. The table shows fewer than 350,000 clones, with roughly nine tenths occurring only once. Specimen: PBMCs or T cells enriched from blood (not recorded which). The source of these receptors is a woman aged 40 to 50 who had recovered from COVID-19.

The chain is built from TRBV18 and TRBJ1-3; D unresolved. The germline V and J ends were trimmed by 2 bases and 4 bases, with 6 bases remaining between them. Germline lookup yields CDR1 KGHSH and CDR2 LQKENI. The CDR3 has 13 residues. CDR3 amino acids: CASSPGLGNTIYF. CDR3 in DNA: TGTGCCAGCTCACCAGGGCTCGGAAACACCATATATTTT.

The V and J genes are TRBV2 and TRBJ2-3; D is perhaps TRBD2 (6 bases). Germline values: CDR1 SNHLY, CDR2 FYNNEI. V lost 4 bases, J lost 0 bases, and 14 bases lay in between. The CDR3 sequence is 16 residues long. CDR3 coding DNA: TGTGCCAGCAGTGTTGCGCGGGGAGCTAGCACAGATACGCAGTATTTT. Its translation: CASSVARGASTDTQYF.

This clone turned up a few times. The chain combines TRBV4-1 with TRBJ2-7; TRBD2 matches 10 bases. Trimming at V came to 2 bases and at J to 6 bases, leaving 7 bases not matched to a gene. Germline CDR1 and CDR2: MGHRA and YSYEKL. This CDR3 contains 15 residues. The CDR3, as DNA: TGCGCCAGCAGCCAACCTAGCGGGAGCTCCCTCGAGCAGTACTTC. Translated, it gives CASSQPSGSSLEQYF.

This chain joins TRBV6-6 and TRBJ1-1, with unresolved D. V lost 0 bases and J lost 3, with 5 bases in between. This CDR3 has 13 amino acids. Germline CDR1 and CDR2: MNHNY and SVGAGI (reference sequence). CDR3 region: CASSYSQYTEAFF. CDR3 DNA: TGTGCCAGCAGTTACTCCCAGTACACTGAAGCTTTCTTT.

The chain carries TRBV27 and TRBJ2-1, with TRBD2 matching 15 bases. The V gene's germline CDR1 is MNHEY and CDR2 SMNVEV (reference sequence). The V gene end was trimmed by 6 bases and the J gene end by 6 bases; junction bases not matched to a gene: 15. The CDR3 runs 19 residues. CDR3: CASSWTSGRAGLYSNEQFF. The CDR3 DNA is TGTGCCAGCAGCTGGACTAGCGGGAGGGCCGGATTGTACAGCAATGAGCAGTTCTTC.

The rearrangement joins TRBV7-2 to TRBJ1-1; TRBD1 is a possible D gene (6 bases). The V gene lost 6 bases and the J gene lost 3 bases, with 11 bases spanning the gap. The CDR3 covers 13 residues. The germline CDR1 and CDR2 sequences are SGHTA and FQGNSA. The CDR3 spells CASRPYRDTEAFF. The CDR3, as DNA: TGTGCCAGCAGACCCTACAGGGACACTGAAGCTTTCTTT.

The V and J genes are TRBV6-1 and TRBJ1-4; D not resolved. The CDR3 has 13 residues. Looked up from germline, CDR1 is MNHNS and CDR2 is SASEGT. V shed 3 bases and J shed 4 bases, with 6 bases lying between them. The CDR3 bases are TGTGCCAGCAGTGACCGCGATAATGAAAAACTGTTTTTT. Translation: CASSDRDNEKLFF.

The V gene is TRBV3-1 (or the pseudogene TRBV3-2), the J gene TRBJ2-7, with D possibly being TRBD2 (6 bases). Germline V lookup: CDR1 LGHDT, CDR2 YNNKEL (reference sequence). V shed 2 bases and J shed 9 bases, with 17 bases lying between them. CDR3 size: 14 residues. CDR3 region: CASSQISLVGGQYF. The CDR3, as DNA: TGTGCCAGCAGCCAAATAAGTTTAGTCGGGGGGCAGTACTTC.

This clone was seen a single time. The chain uses TRBV2 and TRBJ2-4, with D possibly TRBD1 on 5 matching bases. Between the trimmed V and J ends, which lost 0 bases and 8 bases, there was a span of 14 bases. The CDR3 totals 15 residues. The germline gives CDR1 SNHLY, CDR2 FYNNEI. CDR3 nucleotides: TGTGCCAGCAGTGAAGCGGGCCCCCTCAGGGACATTCAGTACTTC. Translating gives CASSEAGPLRDIQYF.

V usage is TRBV18 and J usage is TRBJ2-1; 7 positions agree with TRBD1. Germline V gene lookup returns CDR1 KGHSH and CDR2 LQKENI. After removal of 6 bases from V and 0 bases from J, the junction contained 11 bases not matched to a gene. This CDR3 spans 17 amino acids. As DNA, the CDR3 is TGTGCCAGCTCCCCAGAGACAGGGCTCAGCTCCTACAATGAGCAGTTCTTC. Residues: CASSPETGLSSYNEQFF. The variable domain in full, completed from reference TRBV18 and TRBJ2-1, reads NAGVMQNPRHLVRRRGQEARLRCSPMKGHSHVYWYRQLPEEGLKFMVYLQKENIIDESGMPKERFSAEFPKEGPSILRIQQVVRGDSAAYFCASSPETGLSSYNEQFFGPGTRLTVL.

The chain links TRBV20-1 to TRBJ2-1, with D possibly TRBD2 on 5 matching bases. Germline V gene data show CDR1 as DFQATT and CDR2 as SNEGSKA (reference sequence). Deletions cut 1 base from V and 10 bases from J, with 8 bases between. This CDR3 contains 11 residues. In DNA form, the CDR3 reads TGCAGTGCTAGAGCCGGGATCGAGCAGTTCTTC. This translates into CSARAGIEQFF.

The sample holds a few counts of this clone. The genes are TRBV4-3 and TRBJ1-6; D unresolved. From germline, CDR1 is LGHNA and CDR2 YSLEER. Trimming cost V 0 bases and J 6 bases, with 12 bases left between them. The CDR3 spans 16 residues. The CDR3 bases are TGCGCCAGCAGCCAAGACTTGGGAGGTTTTAATTCACCCCTCCACTTT. Its translation is CASSQDLGGFNSPLHF.

This clone has only one observation. The CDR3 region is CASSYGRSNQPQHF. The CDR3 coding sequence is TGTGCCAGCAGTTACGGCAGAAGTAATCAGCCCCAGCATTTT. This chain connects TRBV6-5 to TRBJ1-5, with unresolved D. CDR3 length: 14 amino acids. V was clipped by 2 bases and J by 4 bases, with 9 bases between them. Germline V gives CDR1 MNHEY, CDR2 SVGAGI.

This chain connects TRBV6-6 to TRBJ2-2; 8 nucleotides align to TRBD1. The V segment lost 6 bases and the J segment 5 bases; nucleotides outside the gene matches: 11. Germline V gene data show CDR1 as MNHNY and CDR2 as SVGAGI (reference sequence). This CDR3 spans 16 amino acids. The CDR3 DNA reads TGTGCCAGCAGCCCAGGACAGGGTCTGGTAACCGGGGAGCTGTTTTTT. Protein sequence: CASSPGQGLVTGELFF.